The 15 T cell receptor beta chains in this list originate from one sample, sequenced in a study of blood T cells in healthy people across ages (dated by TCRdb to between 2014 and 2017). Libraries came from 5' RACE. Data came from an Illumina HiSeq 2500. A second PCR of roughly 7 to 11 cycles was performed with a sample-barcoded 5' primer and a J-beta primer mix. TCRdb redid the processing of the public reads, applying fastp at Q25 and MiXCR, and retained in-frame beta chains. Every CDR3 protein is listed once, alongside the most common genes and DNA of its rows. The sample table holds more than 800,000 distinct CDR3 sequences, of which 29% were seen once. The ten most abundant clones make up around 16% of the sample. Sequences were obtained from blood. The receptors were gathered from an elderly woman in good health.

A note on this clonotype: This sequence may be a read error, since a much larger clone differs from it by one base. The chain links TRBV7-9 to TRBJ2-7, with D perhaps TRBD1 or TRBD2 (5 bases each). Trimming took 1 base from V and 12 from J, leaving 16 bases between them. CDR3 length: 13 residues. Germline-derived CDR1 and CDR2 are SEHNR and FQNEAQ (reference sequence). The CDR3 coding sequence is TGTGCCAGCAGCTTAGTTGGGGGAAGAACCCGGTACTTC. Its translation is CASSLVGGRTRYF.

In this sample, this clonotype turned up many times. The chain carries TRBV5-1 and TRBJ2-3; the match to TRBD1 covers 7 bases. The CDR3 length is 14 residues. Germline V gives CDR1 SGHRS, CDR2 YFSETQ. V lost 4 bases and J lost 5; bases outside the gene matches: 7. Here the CDR3 reads CASSLGTDLDTQYF. CDR3 sequence (DNA): TGCGCCAGCAGCCTAGGGACAGATCTAGATACGCAGTATTTT. Full variable domain (rest looked up from reference TRBV5-1 and TRBJ2-3): KAGVTQTPRYLIKTRGQQVTLSCSPISGHRSVSWYQQTPGQGLQFLFEYFSETQRNKGNFPGRFSGRQFSNSRSEMNVSTLELGDSALYLCASSLGTDLDTQYFGPGTRLTVL.

This clonotype was recorded at least ten times. The rearrangement joins TRBV10-3 to TRBJ1-6, with 11 bases aligning to TRBD1. This CDR3 comprises 14 residues. V lost 2 bases and J lost 9; bases outside the gene matches: 0. The germline gives CDR1 ENHRY, CDR2 SYGVKD. CDR3 bases: TGTGCCATCAGTGAGGGACAGGGGGCTTCACCCCTCCACTTT. This encodes CAISEGQGASPLHF.

V and J are TRBV6-5 and TRBJ1-6, with D possibly being TRBD1 (5 bases). Trimming pared 0 bases from V and 8 bases from J, leaving 11 bases between. CDR1 and CDR2 (germline): MNHEY, SVGAGI. The CDR3 is made up of 15 amino acids. CDR3 coding DNA: TGTGCCAGCAGTTACTCTTACAGGTCCGATTCACCCCTCCACTTT. Translated: CASSYSYRSDSPLHF.

This clonotype was seen only a few times. Germline and junction disagree at one end, which may indicate a read error. The chain uses TRBV7-2 and TRBJ2-1; D is perhaps TRBD1 (7 bases). The CDR3 is made up of 15 amino acids. In germline, CDR1 is SGHTA, CDR2 FQGNSA. CDR3 amino acids: CASSFQGGSYNKQFF. The CDR3 nucleotides are TGTGCCAGCAGCTTCCAGGGGGGTTCCTACAATAAGCAGTTCTTC.

This rearrangement joins TRBV5-1 to TRBJ2-1, with TRBD2 matching over 9 bases. Germline V gene data show CDR1 as SGHRS and CDR2 as YFSETQ. With 1 base clipped from V and 0 bases from J, the junction kept 8 bases outside the gene matches. This CDR3 spans 18 amino acids. The CDR3 nucleotides are TGCGCCAGCAGCTTGTCGGTAGCGGGGGCTAACTCCTACAATGAGCAGTTCTTC. Its protein product is CASSLSVAGANSYNEQFF. The variable domain in full, completed from reference TRBV5-1 and TRBJ2-1, reads KAGVTQTPRYLIKTRGQQVTLSCSPISGHRSVSWYQQTPGQGLQFLFEYFSETQRNKGNFPGRFSGRQFSNSRSEMNVSTLELGDSALYLCASSLSVAGANSYNEQFFGPGTRLTVL.

In nucleotides, the CDR3 is TGTGCCAGCAGCTTAGTAGTAGCGGAACCTTCTTTCTCCTACGAGCAGTACTTC. Translating it yields CASSLVVAEPSFSYEQYF. V is TRBV7-2 and J is TRBJ2-7, with TRBD2 as a possible D gene (6 bases). V was pared by 1 base and J by 0 bases, with 19 bases between. Germline CDR1 is SGHTA and CDR2 is FQGNSA. The CDR3 has 18 amino acids.

In its sample, this clonotype was seen many times. The chain joins TRBV2 to TRBJ2-1, with D unclear. In germline, CDR1 is SNHLY, CDR2 FYNNEI. This CDR3 is 13 amino acids long. Trimming cost V 6 bases and J 9 bases, with 15 bases left between them. CDR3 sequence: CASSDDFQLEQFF. The CDR3 DNA reads as TGTGCCAGCAGCGACGACTTCCAGCTTGAGCAGTTCTTC. Based on the CDR3 plus reference TRBV2 and TRBJ2-1, the full variable domain is EPEVTQTPSHQVTQMGQEVILRCVPISNHLYFYWYRQILGQKVEFLVSFYNNEISEKSEIFDDQFSVERPDGSNFTLKIRSTKLEDSAMYFCASSDDFQLEQFFGPGTRLTVL.

In regard to this clonotype: This likely comes from a read error, as the CDR3 has no conserved phenylalanine or tryptophan at its end. The chain carries TRBV7-2 and TRBJ2-1; 9 bases fit TRBD1. The V gene end was trimmed by 5 bases and the J gene end by 6 bases; junction bases not matched to a gene: 8. This CDR3 is 15 amino acids long. Germline loops: CDR1 SGHTA, CDR2 FQGNSA. The CDR3 region is CASSVAGTGINEQFS. The CDR3 bases are TGTGCCAGCAGCGTGGCCGGGACAGGGATCAATGAGCAGTTCTCC.

The CDR3 sequence is CASEDGLRLSEAFF. The DNA of the CDR3 is TGTGCCAGCGAGGACGGCCTCCGCTTATCAGAAGCTTTCTTT. V gene TRBV7-2 combines with J gene TRBJ1-1; D unresolved. Germline CDR1 and CDR2: SGHTA and FQGNSA. Trimming stripped 8 bases from V and 8 bases from J, with 21 bases between. This CDR3 contains 14 residues.

This clonotype was seen repeatedly, ten times or more. The CDR3 reads CASSQMVLRGQPQHF. The DNA for the CDR3 is TGTGCCAGCAGCCAAATGGTCCTCCGGGGTCAGCCCCAGCATTTT. V gene TRBV7-2 combines with J gene TRBJ1-5; D gene unclear. This CDR3 comprises 15 residues. Trimming took 5 bases from V and 6 from J, leaving 17 bases between them. Germline CDR1 reads SGHTA; CDR2 reads FQGNSA.

At least ten counts were recorded for this clonotype. The V and J genes are TRBV10-3 and TRBJ2-5, with 11 bases matching TRBD2. Per the germline V gene, CDR1 is ENHRY and CDR2 is SYGVKD. The trim removed 5 bases at V and 5 bases at J, leaving 1 base unmatched. This CDR3 has 13 amino acids. The CDR3 is CAISSSGGETQYF. The DNA of the CDR3 is TGTGCCATCAGTTCTAGCGGGGGGGAGACCCAGTACTTC.

This clonotype was seen only a few times. The chain couples TRBV3-1 to TRBJ1-1; D is ambiguous. Trimming stripped 2 bases from V and 4 bases from J, with 14 bases between. CDR1 LGHDT and CDR2 YNNKEL come from the germline V gene (reference sequence). The CDR3 sequence is 15 residues long. The CDR3 DNA reads TGTGCCAGCAGCCAATCACGGGCAAGCGGCACTGAAGCTTTCTTT. It codes for CASSQSRASGTEAFF.

This chain connects TRBV13 to TRBJ2-3; D is undetermined. The CDR3 spans 16 residues. Germline CDR1 reads PRHDT; CDR2 reads FYEKMQ (reference sequence). Trimming shortened V by 3 bases and J by 6 bases, and 19 bases separated the two germline ends. The CDR3 DNA sequence: TGTGCCAGCAGCTTGACCCAAAACGTAGCCTGGGATACGCAGTATTTT. This gives the protein CASSLTQNVAWDTQYF.

The chain combines TRBV4-3 with TRBJ2-2; D remains unclear. The CDR3 runs 14 residues. Trimming took off 8 bases at V and 0 bases at J, with 10 bases between the two ends. Germline CDR1 reads LGHNA; CDR2 reads YSLEER. CDR3 in DNA: TGCGCCAGCCGAGCATCTTCGAACACCGGGGAGCTGTTTTTT. It is translated as CASRASSNTGELFF.